The 3 T cell receptor beta chains below were found in one sample sequenced in a study of T-cell reconstitution after alpha-beta-depleted transplantation in children. Researchers prepared the TCRbeta library using unique molecular identifiers, the study reports. MiXCR was run by TCRdb on the PCR reads, yielding one entry per CDR3 protein. This table holds 230,000 or so distinct CDR3 sequences, more than 10% found once. The specimen was PBMCs from the stem cell graft donor, collected from the stem cell graft. These receptors were collected from a human donor who donated a stem cell graft to a child with acute lymphoblastic leukemia.

This clonotype occurred many times. This chain connects TRBV4-2 to TRBJ1-1; D unclear. This CDR3 has 11 amino acids. Per the germline V gene, CDR1 is LGHNA and CDR2 is YNFKEQ. The V end lost 5 bases, the J end lost 8 bases, and 9 bases lay between the germline ends. The DNA of the CDR3 is TGTGCCAGCAGCAAATATGGGGAAGCTTTCTTT. As protein: CASSKYGEAFF.

A remark on this clonotype: A much larger clone lies a single base off, so this may be a read error. The genes are TRBV7-2 and TRBJ2-1; perhaps TRBD1 as D (6 bases). The CDR3 contains 14 residues. CDR1 is SGHTA, CDR2 FQGNSA, per germline. The CDR3 DNA reads as TGTGCCAGCAGCTTGTACTCAGGGGAAAATGACCAGTTCTTC. It yields the protein CASSLYSGENDQFF.

This clonotype has at least ten counts. The rearrangement links TRBV4-3 to TRBJ2-1; TRBD2 aligns across 7 bases. After removal of 1 base from V and 3 bases from J, the junction contained 3 bases not matched to a gene. The CDR3 contains 15 residues. Looked up from germline, CDR1 is LGHNA and CDR2 is YSLEER. The CDR3 DNA follows: TGCGCCAGCAGCCAAGGCCGGGGGGACTACAATGAGCAGTTCTTC. Translation gives CASSQGRGDYNEQFF.